The 20 T cell receptor beta chains in this list originate from one sample, sequenced in a study of CD8+ T cells in alopecia areata. The treatment is: oral pan-JAK inhibitor, 5-10 mg twice daily. RNA extraction was followed by reverse transcription into cDNA, which acted as the sequencing template. Clones were sequenced by immunoSEQ multiplex PCR, and TCRdb holds only the in-frame ones, with some missing. The table includes around 100,000 clones, 56% detected once. Source: CD4+ T cells sorted from blood, taken at week 24, from a patient treated with tofacitinib. The receptors here all came from a human donor with alopecia areata.

V and J are TRBV30 and TRBJ1-3; maybe TRBD1 (5 bases). V lost 4 bases, J lost 0 bases, and 16 bases lay in between. Germline-derived CDR1 and CDR2 are GTSNPN and SVGIG (reference sequence). The CDR3 has 16 residues. CDR3 region: CAWTSGAAVSGNTIYF. CDR3 nucleotides: TGTGCCTGGACCTCCGGGGCCGCGGTCTCTGGAAACACCATATATTTT.

The CDR3 bases are TGCGCCAGCAGCTGGGGACAGAGCAATTCACCCCTCCACTTT. It is translated as CASSWGQSNSPLHF. This sequence joins TRBV5-1 and TRBJ1-6; 7 nucleotides match TRBD1. Unmatched junction bases numbered 4, after V lost 3 bases and J lost 7 bases. CDR1 is SGHRS, CDR2 YFSETQ, per germline. This CDR3 spans 14 amino acids.

The chain uses TRBV2 and TRBJ2-3; the match to TRBD2 covers 7 bases. V lost 3 bases to trimming and J lost 2 bases; unmatched junction nucleotides: 5. Germline loops: CDR1 SNHLY, CDR2 FYNNEI. The CDR3 consists of 15 residues. The CDR3 region has the DNA TGTGCCAGCAGTGAGGGCGGGGGTGACACAGATACGCAGTATTTT. Amino acids: CASSEGGGDTDTQYF. The full variable domain, rest sourced from reference TRBV2 and TRBJ2-3, is EPEVTQTPSHQVTQMGQEVILRCVPISNHLYFYWYRQILGQKVEFLVSFYNNEISEKSEIFDDQFSVERPDGSNFTLKIRSTKLEDSAMYFCASSEGGGDTDTQYFGPGTRLTVL.

The rearrangement joins TRBV5-1 to TRBJ2-2, with no clear D. The V gene lost 4 bases and the J gene lost 5 bases, with 18 bases spanning the gap. This CDR3 has 16 amino acids. Germline CDR1 reads SGHRS; CDR2 reads YFSETQ. CDR3 region: CASSPSVGETTGELFF. DNA for the CDR3: TGCGCCAGCAGCCCCTCAGTTGGGGAAACGACCGGGGAGCTGTTTTTT.

The V and J genes are TRBV14 and TRBJ2-5; 7 bases fit TRBD1. J was trimmed by 4 bases and V by 3 bases; bases with no gene match: 2. Germline-derived CDR1 and CDR2 are SGHDN and FVKESK. The CDR3 totals 13 residues. The CDR3 loop reads CASSHAGGETQYF. CDR3 DNA: TGTGCCAGCAGCCATGCAGGGGGAGAGACCCAGTACTTC.

J is TRBJ2-5 and V is TRBV5-1; D unclear. CDR3 length: 14 amino acids. V gave up 0 bases and J gave up 1 base, with 7 bases separating them. CDR1 is SGHRS and CDR2 is YFSETQ in the germline V gene. This chain's CDR3 is CASSLVGLQETQYF. The CDR3 DNA sequence: TGCGCCAGCAGCTTGGTTGGCCTCCAAGAGACCCAGTACTTC. Full variable domain (missing parts from reference TRBV5-1 and TRBJ2-5): KAGVTQTPRYLIKTRGQQVTLSCSPISGHRSVSWYQQTPGQGLQFLFEYFSETQRNKGNFPGRFSGRQFSNSRSEMNVSTLELGDSALYLCASSLVGLQETQYFGPGTRLLVL.

This clone has more than one count but fewer than ten. The chain employs TRBV13 and TRBJ2-3; 9 bases agree with TRBD2. Germline CDR1 and CDR2: PRHDT and FYEKMQ (reference sequence). This CDR3 is 16 amino acids long. The V and J ends lost 5 bases and 7 bases, in that order; junction bases with no gene match: 13. CDR3 bases: TGTGCCAGCAGCGGTGTTGCGGGGGGGGTCCGAAATACGCAGTATTTT. Translation: CASSGVAGGVRNTQYF.

This clone occurred a few times. The CDR3 protein is CASSYPLGAADTQYF. The CDR3 bases are TGTGCCAGCAGCTACCCCCTTGGCGCAGCAGATACGCAGTATTTT. The J gene is TRBJ2-3, the V gene TRBV7-2; D gene unclear. Between the trimmed V and J ends, which lost 4 bases and 4 bases, there was a span of 15 bases. The CDR3 has 15 residues. Germline V CDR1 and CDR2: SGHTA, FQGNSA.

The chain carries TRBV18 and TRBJ1-1; D is possibly TRBD1 (5 bases). The CDR3 runs to 15 residues. Trimming took off 3 bases at V and 4 bases at J, with 15 bases between the two ends. Germline V gives CDR1 KGHSH, CDR2 LQKENI. The CDR3 region has the DNA TGTGCCAGCTCACCCTCGGTACAGGTCGGCACTGAAGCTTTCTTT. This gives the protein CASSPSVQVGTEAFF.

This clone was recorded a few times. This rearrangement joins TRBV2 to TRBJ2-3; no reliable D call. The CDR3 has 15 residues. V lost 6 bases, J lost 0 bases, and 13 bases lay in between. CDR1 is SNHLY and CDR2 is FYNNEI in the germline V gene. DNA for the CDR3: TGTGCCAGCAGGAGCTACAAGACTAGCACAGATACGCAGTATTTT. Translation gives CASRSYKTSTDTQYF.

This clone appeared a single time. The chain employs TRBV7-9 and TRBJ2-5, with 14 bases matching TRBD2. The CDR3 length is 16 residues. CDR1 is SEHNR and CDR2 is FQNEAQ in the germline V gene (reference sequence). Trimming took 5 bases from V and 2 from J; bases not matched to a gene: 4. The CDR3: CASSIGTSGGQETQYF. In nucleotides, the CDR3 is TGTGCCAGCAGCATCGGGACTAGCGGGGGACAAGAGACCCAGTACTTC.

Only a few counts were recorded for this clone. The V and J genes are TRBV30 and TRBJ1-5; 7 bases align to TRBD1. This CDR3 has 17 residues. Trimming took 2 bases from V and 0 from J; bases not matched to a gene: 10. The germline V gene has CDR1 GTSNPN and CDR2 SVGIG (reference sequence). In DNA, the CDR3 is TGTGCCTGGAGTACCGCCCGGACAGGCAATAGCAATCAGCCCCAGCATTTT. The encoded protein is CAWSTARTGNSNQPQHF.

The chain carries TRBV7-3 and TRBJ2-3; no clear D. The CDR3 totals 13 residues. Germline CDR1 and CDR2: SGHTA and FQGTGA. V gave up 3 bases and J gave up 2 bases, with 6 bases separating them. CDR3 region: CASSLDFTDTQYF. CDR3 nucleotide sequence: TGTGCCAGCAGCTTGGATTTCACAGATACGCAGTATTTT. The full variable domain, its missing parts supplied by reference TRBV7-3 and TRBJ2-3, is GAGVSQTPSNKVTEKGKYVELRCDPISGHTALYWYRQSLGQGPEFLIYFQGTGAADDSGLPNDRFFAVRPEGSVSTLKIQRTERGDSAVYLCASSLDFTDTQYFGPGTRLTVL.

The gene calls are TRBV2 and TRBJ2-5; 7 nucleotides line up with TRBD2. Trimming cost V 7 bases and J 2 bases; bases outside gene matches: 7. Germline-derived CDR1 and CDR2 are SNHLY and FYNNEI. There are 14 residues in the CDR3. The CDR3 DNA reads TGTGCCAGCACAATACTAGCGACACAAGAGACCCAGTACTTC. Amino acid sequence: CASTILATQETQYF.

The V and J genes are TRBV30 and TRBJ2-7; 9 positions agree with TRBD1. J lost 2 bases, V lost 5 bases, and 1 base had no gene match. The CDR3 has 12 residues. CDR1 is GTSNPN, CDR2 SVGIG, per germline (reference sequence). The CDR3 DNA reads as TGTGCCTGGGGGACAGGGCCCTACGAGCAGTACTTC. This sequence encodes CAWGTGPYEQYF.

This clone was counted a few times. The chain employs TRBV5-3 and TRBJ2-5; 7 positions match TRBD1. TRBV5-3 is noted as an ORF with a role that remains uncertain. V was pared by 6 bases and J by 2 bases, with 13 bases of the junction left unmatched. The CDR3 contains 16 residues. The CDR3, as DNA: TGTGCCAGAACCCTAGAGCCGGGACAGACACAAGAGACCCAGTACTTC. This codes for CARTLEPGQTQETQYF.

The chain links TRBV10-2 to TRBJ2-1; 7 positions agree with TRBD1. Germline V lookup: CDR1 WSHSY, CDR2 SAAADI. CDR3 length: 16 residues. J lost 9 bases, V lost 0 bases, and 11 bases had no gene match. The DNA for the CDR3 is TGCGCCAGCAGTGAGTCAGGGGGCGCGGATATGGGTGAGCAGTTCTTC. Translation: CASSESGGADMGEQFF.

This clone has just a few counts. This chain uses TRBV28 with TRBJ2-5, with 7 bases lining up with TRBD2. The CDR3 loop spans 15 amino acids. The V and J ends lost 6 bases and 0 bases, in that order; junction bases with no gene match: 7. The germline V gene encodes CDR1 MDHEN and CDR2 SYDVKM. The CDR3 DNA follows: TGTGCCAGCAGCCGGGGGGTAGCGAACCAAGAGACCCAGTACTTC. Translated, it gives CASSRGVANQETQYF.

This clone was counted between two and nine times. The V gene is TRBV6-1, the J gene TRBJ2-1; a weak D match, TRBD2 (5 bases). The CDR3 spans 15 residues. CDR1 is MNHNS, CDR2 SASEGT, per germline. With 6 bases removed from V and 7 bases from J, the gap between germline ends came to 19 bases. In nucleotides, the CDR3 is TGTGCCAGCAGATCAGAGGTAATCGGCGGGAATGAGCAGTTCTTC. Protein sequence: CASRSEVIGGNEQFF.

This clone was seen more than once but under ten times. The gene calls are TRBV27 and TRBJ1-6, with D possibly being TRBD1 (6 bases). This CDR3 is 11 amino acids long. Germline-derived CDR1 and CDR2 are MNHEY and SMNVEV (reference sequence). Trimming pared 6 bases from V and 13 bases from J, leaving 10 bases between. Written as DNA, the CDR3 is TGTGCCAGCAGAAAACAGGGTCCCCTCCACTTT. Protein: CASRKQGPLHF.